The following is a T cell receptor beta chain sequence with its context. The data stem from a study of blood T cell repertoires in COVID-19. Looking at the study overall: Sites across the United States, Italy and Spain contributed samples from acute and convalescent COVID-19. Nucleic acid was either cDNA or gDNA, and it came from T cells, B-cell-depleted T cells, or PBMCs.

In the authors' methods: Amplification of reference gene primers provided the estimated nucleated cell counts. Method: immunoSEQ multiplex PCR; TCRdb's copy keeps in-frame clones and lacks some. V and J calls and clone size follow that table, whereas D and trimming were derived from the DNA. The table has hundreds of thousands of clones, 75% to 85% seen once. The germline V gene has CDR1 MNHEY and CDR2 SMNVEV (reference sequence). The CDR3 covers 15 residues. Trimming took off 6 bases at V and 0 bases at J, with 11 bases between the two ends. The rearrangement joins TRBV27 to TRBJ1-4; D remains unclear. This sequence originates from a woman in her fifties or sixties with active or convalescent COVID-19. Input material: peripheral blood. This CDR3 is CASSSLGATNEKLFF. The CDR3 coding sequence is TGTGCCAGCAGCTCCCTCGGGGCAACTAATGAAAAACTGTTTTTT.